The text below deals with one T cell receptor (beta chain). Generated by immunoSEQ multiplex PCR, the TCRdb table keeps only in-frame clones and is missing some. The table has some 150,000 clones, more than 80% seen once. These data come from a study of blood T cell repertoires in COVID-19. CDR1 is MNHNY and CDR2 is SVGAGI in the germline V gene (reference sequence). The CDR3 totals 13 residues. Trimming pared 6 bases from V and 7 bases from J, leaving 12 bases between. The chain joins TRBV6-6 to TRBJ2-2; no firm D call. The source is a man aged 55 to 70 with acute or convalescent COVID-19. The sequenced material came from peripheral blood. The DNA for the CDR3 is TGTGCCAGCAGCCCGCTTTCCGGCGGGGAGCTGTTTTTT. The encoded protein is CASSPLSGGELFF.